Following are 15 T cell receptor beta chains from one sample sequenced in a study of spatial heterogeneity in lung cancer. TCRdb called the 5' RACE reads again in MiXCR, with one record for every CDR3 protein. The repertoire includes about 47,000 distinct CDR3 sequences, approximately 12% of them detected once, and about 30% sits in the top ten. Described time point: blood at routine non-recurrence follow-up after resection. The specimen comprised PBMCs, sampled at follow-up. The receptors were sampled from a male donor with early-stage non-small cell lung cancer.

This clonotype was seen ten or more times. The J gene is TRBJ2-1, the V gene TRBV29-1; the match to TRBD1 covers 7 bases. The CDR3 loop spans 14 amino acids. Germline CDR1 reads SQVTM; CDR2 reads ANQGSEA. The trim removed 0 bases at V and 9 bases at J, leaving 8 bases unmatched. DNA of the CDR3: TGCAGCGTTGAAGATCGACGACAGGGCAGTGAGCAGTTCTTC. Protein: CSVEDRRQGSEQFF.

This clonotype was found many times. The CDR3 nucleotides read TGCGCCAGCAGCCAAGTCGGTAGGGTCAACTACAATGAGCAGTTCTTC. As protein: CASSQVGRVNYNEQFF. The genes are TRBV4-3 and TRBJ2-1, with no clear D. Trimming pared 1 base from V and 3 bases from J, leaving 13 bases between. CDR3 length: 16 amino acids. Germline V gene sequence: CDR1 LGHNA, CDR2 YSLEER.

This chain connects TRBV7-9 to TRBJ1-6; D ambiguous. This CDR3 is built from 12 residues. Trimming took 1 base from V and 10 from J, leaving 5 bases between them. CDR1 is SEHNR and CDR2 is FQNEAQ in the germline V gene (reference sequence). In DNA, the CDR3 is TGTGCCAGCAGCTTAGGCGAATCACCCCTCCACTTT. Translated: CASSLGESPLHF.

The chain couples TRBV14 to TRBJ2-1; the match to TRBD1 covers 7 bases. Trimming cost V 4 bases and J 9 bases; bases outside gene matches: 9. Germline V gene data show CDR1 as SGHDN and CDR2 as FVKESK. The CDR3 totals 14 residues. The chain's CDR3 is CASSLLQRDSEQFF. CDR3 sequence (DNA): TGTGCCAGCAGCCTCCTCCAGAGGGACAGTGAGCAGTTCTTC.

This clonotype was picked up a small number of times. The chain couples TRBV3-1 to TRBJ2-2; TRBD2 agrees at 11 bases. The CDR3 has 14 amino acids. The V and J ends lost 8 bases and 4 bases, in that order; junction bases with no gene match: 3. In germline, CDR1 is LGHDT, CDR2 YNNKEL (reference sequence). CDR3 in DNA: TGTGCCAGCGCAGGACTAGCGGGCACCGGGGAGCTGTTTTTT. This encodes CASAGLAGTGELFF.

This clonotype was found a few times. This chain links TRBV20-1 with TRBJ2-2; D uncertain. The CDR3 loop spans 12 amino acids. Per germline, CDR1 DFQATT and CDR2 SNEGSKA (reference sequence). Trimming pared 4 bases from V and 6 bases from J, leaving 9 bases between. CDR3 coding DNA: TGCAGTGCTAAAAGGACCGCCGGGGAGCTGTTTTTT. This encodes CSAKRTAGELFF.

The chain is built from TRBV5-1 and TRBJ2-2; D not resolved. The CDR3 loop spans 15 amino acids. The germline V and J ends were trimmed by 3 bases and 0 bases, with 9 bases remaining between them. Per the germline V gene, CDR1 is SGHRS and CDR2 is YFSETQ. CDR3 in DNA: TGCGCCAGCAGCTCATTCATAACGAACACCGGGGAGCTGTTTTTT. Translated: CASSSFITNTGELFF.

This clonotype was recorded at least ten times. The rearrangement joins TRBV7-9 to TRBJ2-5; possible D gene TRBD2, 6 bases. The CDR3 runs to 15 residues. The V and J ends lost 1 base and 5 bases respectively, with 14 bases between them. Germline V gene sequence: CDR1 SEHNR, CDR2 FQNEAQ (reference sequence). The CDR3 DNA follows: TGTGCCAGCAGCTTAGTAGTCGGGGGATGGGAGACCCAGTACTTC. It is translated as CASSLVVGGWETQYF.

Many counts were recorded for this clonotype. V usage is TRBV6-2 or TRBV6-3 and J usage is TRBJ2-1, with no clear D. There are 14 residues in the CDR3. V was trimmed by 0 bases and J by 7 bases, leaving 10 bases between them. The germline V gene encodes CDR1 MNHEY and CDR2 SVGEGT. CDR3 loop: CASSYSTYMNEQFF. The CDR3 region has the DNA TGTGCCAGCAGTTACTCGACCTATATGAATGAGCAGTTCTTC.

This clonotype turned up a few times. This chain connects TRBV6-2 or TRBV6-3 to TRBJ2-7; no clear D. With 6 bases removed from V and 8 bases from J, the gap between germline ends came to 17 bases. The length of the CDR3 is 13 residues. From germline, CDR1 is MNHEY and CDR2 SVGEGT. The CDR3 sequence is CASSVELRHQQYF. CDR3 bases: TGTGCCAGCAGCGTCGAGTTGCGCCATCAGCAGTACTTC.

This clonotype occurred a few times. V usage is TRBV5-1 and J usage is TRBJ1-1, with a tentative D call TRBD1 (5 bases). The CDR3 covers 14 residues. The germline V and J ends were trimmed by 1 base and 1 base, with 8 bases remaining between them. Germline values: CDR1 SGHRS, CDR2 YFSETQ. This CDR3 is CASSLMGRNTEAFF. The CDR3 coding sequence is TGCGCCAGCAGCTTGATGGGGCGGAACACTGAAGCTTTCTTT.

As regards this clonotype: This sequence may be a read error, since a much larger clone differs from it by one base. The CDR3 sequence is CASSYAGGLNSPLHF. CDR3 DNA: TGTGCCAGCAGTTACGCGGGGGGGCTAAACTCACCCCTCCACTTT. V and J are TRBV6-5 and TRBJ1-6; a weak D match, TRBD1 (6 bases). The V and J ends lost 2 bases and 10 bases respectively, with 15 bases between them. The CDR3 spans 15 residues. Germline CDR1 MNHEY, CDR2 SVGAGI.

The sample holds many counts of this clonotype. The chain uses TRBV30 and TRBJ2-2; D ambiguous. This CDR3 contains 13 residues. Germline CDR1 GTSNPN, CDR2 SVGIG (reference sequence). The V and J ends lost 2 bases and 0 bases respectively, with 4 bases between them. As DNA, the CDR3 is TGTGCCTGGAGTAGAGCGAACACCGGGGAGCTGTTTTTT. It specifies CAWSRANTGELFF.

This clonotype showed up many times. CDR3 in amino acids: CAISTGGTEAFF. As DNA, the CDR3 is TGTGCCATCAGCACAGGGGGAACTGAAGCTTTCTTT. The gene calls are TRBV10-3 and TRBJ1-1; 8 positions agree with TRBD1. V was clipped by 6 bases and J by 5 bases; unmatched bases: 2. This CDR3 is 12 amino acids long. Germline-derived CDR1 and CDR2 are ENHRY and SYGVKD.

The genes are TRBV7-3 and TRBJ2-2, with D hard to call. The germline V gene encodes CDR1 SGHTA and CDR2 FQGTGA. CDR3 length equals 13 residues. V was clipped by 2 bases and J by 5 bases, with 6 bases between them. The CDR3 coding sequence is TGTGCCAGCAGCTTACAGTGGACCGGGGAGCTGTTTTTT. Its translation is CASSLQWTGELFF.